This TCR beta chain is drawn from a study of molecular identifiers for immune sequencing clone quantification. By proportion, this clonotype is medium-sized. Antigen specificity is unknown. Study-level findings and limits: The study found clones above 20 RNA copies held over 99% of effector molecules and under 1% in naive cells. The sizes of highly expanded clones could be underestimated when identical TCR molecules share a barcode. Jurkat TCR RNA that was spiked in from one cell was reportedly detectable among one million naive cells.

Previously described methods and listed TCR primers produced bulk TCR libraries. One entry per CDR3 protein results from TCRdb running MiXCR on the PCR reads. Among about 6,100 distinct CDR3 sequences, about 16% were seen once, and the ten largest hold over 2%. V lost 4 bases, J lost 3 bases, and 3 bases stayed unmatched. Germline V lookup: CDR1 LGHDT, CDR2 YNNKEL (reference sequence). The CDR3 has 14 residues. Sequencing used naive CD8+ T cells from blood, with Jurkat cell RNA spiked in. Stated subset: FACS-sorted CD8+CD4-CCR7+CD45RA+ naive T cells. This clonotype was sampled from a human donor in good health. Some libraries in this study had Jurkat cell RNA spiked in. The chain couples TRBV3-1 to TRBJ2-7; 10 positions agree with TRBD2. CDR3 region: CASSPGLADYEQYF. In nucleotides, the CDR3 is TGTGCCAGCAGCCCAGGACTAGCGGACTACGAGCAGTACTTC.